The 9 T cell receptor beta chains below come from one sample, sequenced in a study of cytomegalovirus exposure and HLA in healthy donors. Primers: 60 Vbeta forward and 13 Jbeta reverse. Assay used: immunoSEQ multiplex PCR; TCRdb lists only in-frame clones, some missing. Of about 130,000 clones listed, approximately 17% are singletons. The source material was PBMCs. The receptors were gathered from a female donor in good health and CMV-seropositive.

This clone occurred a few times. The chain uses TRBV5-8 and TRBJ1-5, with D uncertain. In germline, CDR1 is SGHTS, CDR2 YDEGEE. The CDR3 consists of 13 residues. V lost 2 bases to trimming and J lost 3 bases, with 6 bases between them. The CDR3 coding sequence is TGTGCCAGCAGCTTAGGACTCAATCAGCCCCAGCATTTT. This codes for CASSLGLNQPQHF. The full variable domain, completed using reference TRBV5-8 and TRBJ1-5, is EAGVTQSPTHLIKTRGQQATLRCSPISGHTSVYWYQQALGLGLQFLLWYDEGEERNRGNFPPRFSGRQFPNYSSELNVNALELEDSALYLCASSLGLNQPQHFGDGTRLSIL.

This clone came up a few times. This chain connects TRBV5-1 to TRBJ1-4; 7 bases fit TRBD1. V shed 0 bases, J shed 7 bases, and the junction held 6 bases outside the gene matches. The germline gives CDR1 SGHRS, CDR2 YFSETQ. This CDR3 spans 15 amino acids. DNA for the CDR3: TGCGCCAGCAGCTTGGCGGAAGGGGGCCTTGAAAAACTGTTTTTT. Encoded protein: CASSLAEGGLEKLFF.

The CDR3 coding sequence is TGTGCCAGCAGCTTAGCCGAAATCACAGGGCTGTATTTGGAAAAACTGTTTTTT. It translates to CASSLAEITGLYLEKLFF. The chain links TRBV7-9 to TRBJ1-4, with D possibly TRBD1 on 6 matching bases. Germline V gene sequence: CDR1 SEHNR, CDR2 FQNEAQ (reference sequence). This CDR3 is 18 amino acids long. V lost 0 bases and J lost 8, with 22 bases in between.

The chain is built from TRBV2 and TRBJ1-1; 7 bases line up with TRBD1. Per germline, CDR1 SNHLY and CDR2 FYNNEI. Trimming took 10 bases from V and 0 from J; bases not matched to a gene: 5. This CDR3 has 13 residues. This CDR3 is CATLTGMNTEAFF. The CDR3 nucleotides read TGTGCCACCCTGACAGGGATGAACACTGAAGCTTTCTTT.

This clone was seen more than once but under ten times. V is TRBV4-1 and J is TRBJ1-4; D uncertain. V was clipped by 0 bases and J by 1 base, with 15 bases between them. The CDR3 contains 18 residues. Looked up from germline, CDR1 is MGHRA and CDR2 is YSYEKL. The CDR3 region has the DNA TGCGCCAGCAGCCAAGAAATGAATTTTCGGGGAACTAATGAAAAACTGTTTTTT. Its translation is CASSQEMNFRGTNEKLFF.

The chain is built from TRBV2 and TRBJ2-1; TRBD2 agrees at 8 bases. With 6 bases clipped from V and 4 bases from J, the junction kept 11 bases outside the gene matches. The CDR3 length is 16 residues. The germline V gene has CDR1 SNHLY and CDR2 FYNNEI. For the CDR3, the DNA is TGTGCCAGCAGGACCCTAAAGCCGGGAGGGTACAATGAGCAGTTCTTC. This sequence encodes CASRTLKPGGYNEQFF.

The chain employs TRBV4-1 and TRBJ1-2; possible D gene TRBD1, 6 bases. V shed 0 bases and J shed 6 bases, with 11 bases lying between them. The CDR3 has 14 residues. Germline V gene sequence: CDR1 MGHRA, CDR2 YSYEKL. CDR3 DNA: TGCGCCAGCAGCCAAGAAGGGACATTCAATGGCTACACCTTC. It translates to CASSQEGTFNGYTF.

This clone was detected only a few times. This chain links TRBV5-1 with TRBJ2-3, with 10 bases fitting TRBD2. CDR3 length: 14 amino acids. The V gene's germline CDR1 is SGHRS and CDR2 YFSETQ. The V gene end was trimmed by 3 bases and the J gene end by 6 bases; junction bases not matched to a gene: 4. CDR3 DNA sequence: TGCGCCAGCAGCTGGGGACTAGCGAGCGATACGCAGTATTTT. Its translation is CASSWGLASDTQYF.

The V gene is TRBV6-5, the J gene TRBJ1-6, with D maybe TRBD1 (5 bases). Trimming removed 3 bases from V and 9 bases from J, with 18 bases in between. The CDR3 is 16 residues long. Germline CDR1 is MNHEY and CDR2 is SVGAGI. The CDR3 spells CASSYWQGGMGSPLHF. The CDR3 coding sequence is TGTGCCAGCAGTTATTGGCAGGGCGGTATGGGTTCACCCCTCCACTTT.